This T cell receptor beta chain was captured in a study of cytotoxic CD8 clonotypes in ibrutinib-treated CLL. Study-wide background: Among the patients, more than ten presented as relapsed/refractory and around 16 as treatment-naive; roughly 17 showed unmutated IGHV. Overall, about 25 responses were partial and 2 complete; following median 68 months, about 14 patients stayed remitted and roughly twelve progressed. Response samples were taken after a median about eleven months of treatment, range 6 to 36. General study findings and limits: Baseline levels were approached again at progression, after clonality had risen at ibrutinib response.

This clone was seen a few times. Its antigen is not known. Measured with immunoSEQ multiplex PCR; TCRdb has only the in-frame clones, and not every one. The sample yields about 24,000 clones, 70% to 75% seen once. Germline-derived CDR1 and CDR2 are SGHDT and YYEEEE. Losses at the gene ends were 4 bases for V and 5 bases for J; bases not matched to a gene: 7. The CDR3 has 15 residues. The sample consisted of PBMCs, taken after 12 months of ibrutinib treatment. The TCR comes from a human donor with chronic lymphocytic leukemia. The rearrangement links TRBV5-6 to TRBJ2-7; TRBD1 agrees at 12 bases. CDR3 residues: CASSQTGTGGDEQYF. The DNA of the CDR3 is TGTGCCAGCAGCCAAACCGGGACAGGGGGCGACGAGCAGTACTTC. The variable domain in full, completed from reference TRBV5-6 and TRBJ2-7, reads DAGVTQSPTHLIKTRGQQVTLRCSPKSGHDTVSWYQQALGQGPQFIFQYYEEEERQRGNFPDRFSGHQFPNYSSELNVNALLLGDSALYLCASSQTGTGGDEQYFGPGTRLTVT.